Listed here are 4 T cell receptor beta chains from one sample, sequenced in a study of technical replicates of blood from a few donors (dated by TCRdb to about 2017). Receptor libraries were prepared by the immunoSEQ multiplex PCR assay. The immuneACCESS repertoire file appears here via TCRdb, limited to in-frame rearrangements. These files lack a portion of the clones; in checked studies, under half of the deficit traces to unresolved V genes, and the cause of the others is not known. In all, the sample holds about 56,000 clones, and 90% to 95% of those were seen once. The top ten clones comprise 4.3% of the sample. Sequencing was performed on PBMCs. The source is a human donor in good health. Some clones in this sample may be carry-over from other donors' samples.

The rearrangement uses TRBV4-3 and TRBJ2-1, with 13 bases fitting TRBD2. The CDR3 contains 15 residues. CDR1 and CDR2 from the germline V gene are LGHNA and YSLEER. The V segment lost 4 bases and the J segment 5 bases; nucleotides outside the gene matches: 2. CDR3 amino acids: CASSRGLAGDNEQFF. The CDR3 DNA reads as TGCGCCAGCAGCCGCGGACTAGCGGGGGACAATGAGCAGTTCTTC.

This rearrangement joins TRBV5-1 to TRBJ2-2; the match to TRBD2 covers 8 bases. The CDR3 is made up of 14 amino acids. Germline values: CDR1 SGHRS, CDR2 YFSETQ. Trimming cost V 0 bases and J 8 bases; bases outside gene matches: 3. The CDR3: CASSLEREMGELFF. The CDR3 nucleotides are TGCGCCAGCAGCTTGGAGCGGGAGATGGGGGAGCTGTTTTTT.

The genes are TRBV4-1 and TRBJ2-3, with D tentatively TRBD1 (6 bases). Germline CDR1 and CDR2: MGHRA and YSYEKL. V was trimmed by 4 bases and J by 3 bases, leaving 14 bases between them. The CDR3 totals 15 residues. As DNA, the CDR3 is TGCGCCAGCAGCCCCCAGGGGAGTGGAACAGATACGCAGTATTTT. Its protein product is CASSPQGSGTDTQYF.

This clone appeared a single time. This rearrangement joins TRBV7-2 to TRBJ2-1; 9 bases map to TRBD2. CDR1 is SGHTA and CDR2 is FQGNSA in the germline V gene. The V gene end was trimmed by 3 bases and the J gene end by 4 bases; junction bases not matched to a gene: 4. The CDR3 loop spans 15 amino acids. The CDR3 spells CASSFGLAGYNEQFF. The CDR3 nucleotides read TGTGCCAGCAGCTTCGGCCTAGCGGGGTACAATGAGCAGTTCTTC.